What follows are 19 T cell receptor beta chains derived from one specimen sequenced in a study of CXCR3-negative and CXCR3-positive naive CD8 T cells (dated by TCRdb to the late 2010s). Sequenced on a NextSeq 550. The Human TCR Profiling Kit (MiLaboratory) was used to prepare UMI-labeled 5' RACE TRB cDNA libraries. Through TCRdb reprocessing, the reads give one entry per CDR3 protein sequence; DNA is omitted. The sample table on file contains about 43,000 distinct CDR3 sequences. In total, the top ten clones hold approximately 11% of the sample. The sample taken for sequencing was memory CD8+ T cells from blood. This specimen's cell subset or site label, interpreted: conventional CD8+ memory T cells (TMEM), sorted as controls. The receptors shown here come from a human donor in good health. Some clones in this sample may be carry-over from other donors' samples.

V usage is TRBV15 and J usage is TRBJ2-7; no DNA is available, so the TRBD2 call from TCRdb remains unchecked. The length of the CDR3 is 13 residues. In germline, CDR1 is LNHNV, CDR2 YYDKDF (reference sequence). The CDR3 sequence is CATSPPGLIEQYF.

The V call is TRBV4-2, the J call TRBJ1-1; without DNA, the TCRdb call of TRBD1 cannot be checked. This CDR3 has 15 residues. Per germline, CDR1 LGHNA and CDR2 YNFKEQ. CDR3 region: CASSQVGTPSTEAFF.

This chain joins TRBV4-1 and TRBJ2-3; with no DNA, the TCRdb D assignment of TRBD2 cannot be verified. CDR1 MGHRA and CDR2 YSYEKL come from the germline V gene. The CDR3 is 15 residues long. CDR3: CASSPTSGVFTTQYF.

This chain links TRBV3-1 with TRBJ2-3; TCRdb gives TRBD1 as the D gene, but with no DNA this cannot be confirmed. The CDR3 is 17 residues long. The germline gives CDR1 LGHDT, CDR2 YNNKEL (reference sequence). The CDR3 sequence: CASSQDPSGTSTDTQYF.

This sequence joins TRBV29-1 and TRBJ2-2; TCRdb selects TRBD1, and the lack of DNA leaves this call unchecked. The CDR3 is made up of 14 amino acids. Per the germline V gene, CDR1 is SQVTM and CDR2 is ANQGSEA. The CDR3 protein is CSVDRGPNTGELFF.

The chain joins TRBV29-1 to TRBJ2-7; no DNA is available, so the TRBD2 call from TCRdb remains unchecked. Germline CDR1 reads SQVTM; CDR2 reads ANQGSEA. CDR3 size: 12 residues. CDR3 loop: CSVVGEGLEQYF.

This clonotype is medium-sized by frequency. The chain is built from TRBV7-2 and TRBJ2-2; TCRdb's D call of TRBD2 is untestable without DNA. CDR3 length: 16 residues. Germline values: CDR1 SGHTA, CDR2 FQGNSA. CDR3 sequence: CASLTKWSLGTGELFF.

The chain is built from TRBV11-2 and TRBJ2-7; TCRdb's D call, TRBD2, is unchecked because there is no DNA. Germline V gene sequence: CDR1 SGHAT, CDR2 FQNNGV. The CDR3 consists of 15 residues. The CDR3 reads CASSLAMGTVTEQYF.

The chain recombines TRBV30 with TRBJ2-2. The CDR3 runs to 12 residues. From germline, CDR1 is GTSNPN and CDR2 SVGIG (reference sequence). Here the CDR3 reads CAWSGLTGELFF.

The V call is TRBV7-2, the J call TRBJ1-1. This CDR3 region has 12 residues. Per germline, CDR1 SGHTA and CDR2 FQGNSA. CDR3 sequence reads: CASSWFNTEAFF.

V is TRBV6-4 and J is TRBJ1-2; TCRdb's D gene call, TRBD1, goes unchecked for lack of DNA. There are 15 residues in the CDR3. Germline assignment: CDR1 MRHNA and CDR2 SNTAGT. The CDR3 is CASSDSEGQGSGYTF.

The V call is TRBV28, the J call TRBJ2-7. The CDR3 is 14 residues long. Germline lookup yields CDR1 MDHEN and CDR2 SYDVKM. This CDR3 is CASSLSRSSYEQYF.

V is TRBV4-3 and J is TRBJ1-2. The CDR3 spans 13 residues. CDR1 LGHNA and CDR2 YSLEER come from the germline V gene. CDR3 loop: CASSQDTAYGYTF.

The gene calls are TRBV20-1 and TRBJ1-2; TCRdb selects TRBD1, and the lack of DNA leaves this call unchecked. CDR1 and CDR2 (germline): DFQATT, SNEGSKA (reference sequence). The CDR3 is made up of 17 amino acids. CDR3 region: CSAGRSGGDRGPAGYTF.

V gene TRBV13 combines with J gene TRBJ1-2. Germline-derived CDR1 and CDR2 are PRHDT and FYEKMQ (reference sequence). This CDR3 has 14 residues. The CDR3 loop is CASSLEQTRISYTF.

The chain combines TRBV6-5 with TRBJ2-1; the D call of TRBD2 rests on TCRdb alone, since no DNA is present to check it. CDR3 length: 15 amino acids. Germline V gives CDR1 MNHEY, CDR2 SVGAGI. The CDR3 sequence is CASSLLAGDYNEQFF.

V usage is TRBV7-9 and J usage is TRBJ2-7. CDR3 length equals 13 residues. Per the germline V gene, CDR1 is SEHNR and CDR2 is FQNEAQ (reference sequence). CDR3 sequence: CASLKTSEDEQYF.

This chain links TRBV11-3 with TRBJ2-3. The germline V gene has CDR1 SGHNT and CDR2 YENEEA. The CDR3 is 15 amino acids. CDR3 in amino acids: CASSSLEIPTDTQYF.

This chain uses TRBV5-1 with TRBJ2-1; no DNA is available, so the TRBD2 call from TCRdb remains unchecked. The V gene's germline CDR1 is SGHRS and CDR2 YFSETQ. CDR3 size: 14 residues. CDR3 in amino acids: CASSPGLAGVEQFF. The full variable domain, with the rest looked up from reference TRBV5-1 and TRBJ2-1, is KAGVTQTPRYLIKTRGQQVTLSCSPISGHRSVSWYQQTPGQGLQFLFEYFSETQRNKGNFPGRFSGRQFSNSRSEMNVSTLELGDSALYLCASSPGLAGVEQFFGPGTRLTVL.